These T cell receptor beta chains were read from a single sample in a study of blood T cell repertoires in COVID-19. TCRdb's table, derived via immunoSEQ multiplex PCR, lists solely in-frame clones and lacks some. The sample lists tens of thousands of clones; roughly nine tenths were seen once. Sequencing input: peripheral blood. The receptors derive from a middle-aged man with active COVID-19. CDR3s include the opening cysteine and the closing phenylalanine or tryptophan. A D gene is named only where the DNA matches it firmly. A row's size may be missing; if present it is once, few, many or a size class.

cdr3_aa: CASSLIAGGSYTGELFF
cdr3_nt: TGCGCCAGCAGCCTAATAGCGGGGGGGAGTTACACCGGGGAGCTGTTTTTT
clone_size: .
d_call: TRBD2
j_call: TRBJ2-2
v_call: TRBV4-3

cdr3_aa: CASSLGPGGNQPQHF
cdr3_nt: TGTGCCAGCAGCTTGGGCCCTGGGGGGAACCAGCCCCAGCATTTT
clone_size: .
d_call: .
j_call: TRBJ1-5
v_call: TRBV5-6

cdr3_aa: CASSQALGSGGGETQYF
cdr3_nt: TGCGCCAGCAGCCAAGCTCTGGGTAGCGGGGGGGGAGAGACCCAGTACTTC
clone_size: .
d_call: TRBD2
j_call: TRBJ2-5
v_call: TRBV4-3

cdr3_aa: CASSLAPDRAIEAFF
cdr3_nt: TGTGCCAGCAGTTTAGCCCCGGACAGGGCAATTGAAGCTTTCTTT
clone_size: .
d_call: TRBD1
j_call: TRBJ1-1
v_call: TRBV27

cdr3_aa: CASSQVKGLGYNEQFF
cdr3_nt: TGTGCCAGCAGCCAAGTCAAGGGGCTGGGTTACAATGAGCAGTTCTTC
clone_size: .
d_call: .
j_call: TRBJ2-1
v_call: TRBV3-1/TRBV3-2

cdr3_aa: CSVGGGQGADEQYF
cdr3_nt: TGCAGCGTTGGCGGGGGACAGGGGGCGGACGAGCAGTACTTC
clone_size: .
d_call: TRBD1
j_call: TRBJ2-7
v_call: TRBV29-1

cdr3_aa: CASSQAGTYSYEQYF
cdr3_nt: TGTGCCAGCAGCCAGGCCGGGACTTATTCCTACGAGCAGTACTTC
clone_size: .
d_call: .
j_call: TRBJ2-7
v_call: TRBV4-2

cdr3_aa: CASSFGVSTGELFF
cdr3_nt: TGTGCCAGCAGTTTCGGGGTTTCCACCGGGGAGCTGTTTTTT
clone_size: .
d_call: .
j_call: TRBJ2-2
v_call: TRBV27

cdr3_aa: CASSRPKLAGGINEQFF
cdr3_nt: TGTGCCAGCTCACGACCGAAACTAGCGGGGGGGATCAATGAGCAGTTCTTC
clone_size: .
d_call: TRBD2
j_call: TRBJ2-1
v_call: TRBV18

cdr3_aa: CASTRSGDTQYF
cdr3_nt: TGTGCCAGCACCCGGTCTGGAGATACGCAGTATTTT
clone_size: .
d_call: .
j_call: TRBJ2-3
v_call: TRBV12-3/TRBV12-4

cdr3_aa: CASSEVDRGGRETQYF
cdr3_nt: TGTGCCAGCAGTGAGGTCGACAGGGGAGGTCGAGAGACCCAGTACTTC
clone_size: .
d_call: TRBD1
j_call: TRBJ2-5
v_call: TRBV6-1

cdr3_aa: CASTGGSSPLHF
cdr3_nt: TGTGCCAGCACAGGGGGGAGTTCACCCCTCCACTTT
clone_size: .
d_call: TRBD1
j_call: TRBJ1-6
v_call: TRBV25-1

cdr3_aa: CASSSGQDASTDTQYF
cdr3_nt: TGTGCCAGCAGCTCCGGACAGGATGCTAGCACAGATACGCAGTATTTT
clone_size: .
d_call: TRBD1
j_call: TRBJ2-3
v_call: TRBV5-8

cdr3_aa: CASTRLAGGFSTDTQYF
cdr3_nt: TGTGCCAGCACAAGACTAGCGGGGGGGTTTTCGACAGATACGCAGTATTTT
clone_size: .
d_call: TRBD2
j_call: TRBJ2-3
v_call: TRBV9

cdr3_aa: CALGAVGYGYTF
cdr3_nt: TGTGCCCTAGGGGCGGTTGGCTATGGCTACACCTTC
clone_size: .
d_call: .
j_call: TRBJ1-2
v_call: TRBV6-6

cdr3_aa: CASSEAAEGLHNEQFF
cdr3_nt: TGTGCCAGCAGTGAAGCAGCCGAAGGACTTCACAATGAGCAGTTCTTC
clone_size: .
d_call: .
j_call: TRBJ2-1
v_call: TRBV2

cdr3_aa: CASTTDGDSKNIQYF
cdr3_nt: TGTGCCAGCACCACGGATGGGGACAGCAAAAACATTCAGTACTTC
clone_size: .
d_call: TRBD1
j_call: TRBJ2-4
v_call: TRBV9

cdr3_aa: CASSPGGTGTGANVLTF
cdr3_nt: TGTGCCAGCAGCCCCGGAGGTACAGGGACTGGGGCCAACGTCCTGACTTTC
clone_size: .
d_call: .
j_call: TRBJ2-6
v_call: TRBV7-3

cdr3_aa: CASSANRGLTQYEQFF
cdr3_nt: TGTGCCAGCAGCGCCAACAGGGGGCTGACTCAATATGAGCAGTTCTTC
clone_size: .
d_call: TRBD1
j_call: TRBJ2-1
v_call: TRBV11-2

cdr3_aa: CASSSEGGQVNYGYTF
cdr3_nt: TGTGCCAGCAGTTCCGAAGGGGGACAAGTTAACTATGGCTACACCTTC
clone_size: .
d_call: .
j_call: TRBJ1-2
v_call: TRBV6-2/TRBV6-3

cdr3_aa: CASSGSGGLSYEQFF
cdr3_nt: TGCGCCAGCAGCGGGAGCGGGGGTTTATCATATGAGCAGTTCTTC
clone_size: .
d_call: TRBD2
j_call: TRBJ2-1
v_call: TRBV5-1

cdr3_aa: CASGIQGSGANVLTF
cdr3_nt: TGTGCTAGTGGTATACAGGGGTCTGGGGCCAACGTCCTGACTTTC
clone_size: .
d_call: TRBD1
j_call: TRBJ2-6
v_call: TRBV12-5

cdr3_aa: CASRQGVTSGANVLTF
cdr3_nt: TGTGCCAGTAGGCAGGGTGTGACCTCTGGGGCCAACGTCCTGACTTTC
clone_size: .
d_call: .
j_call: TRBJ2-6
v_call: TRBV19

cdr3_aa: CASSQNRGLSGYTF
cdr3_nt: TGTGCCAGTAGTCAGAACAGGGGGCTATCTGGCTACACCTTC
clone_size: .
d_call: TRBD1
j_call: TRBJ1-2
v_call: TRBV19

cdr3_aa: CASTKIGASGSSYEQYF
cdr3_nt: TGTGCCAGCACCAAAATTGGGGCTAGCGGCAGCTCCTACGAGCAGTACTTC
clone_size: .
d_call: TRBD2
j_call: TRBJ2-7
v_call: TRBV11-2

cdr3_aa: CASSPSAGGADTQYF
cdr3_nt: TGTGCCAGCAGCCCCTCAGCGGGGGGGGCAGATACGCAGTATTTT
clone_size: .
d_call: TRBD2
j_call: TRBJ2-3
v_call: TRBV11-2

cdr3_aa: CASSSGLLATYNEQFF
cdr3_nt: TGCGCCAGCAGCTCCGGACTCCTAGCGACCTACAATGAGCAGTTCTTC
clone_size: .
d_call: .
j_call: TRBJ2-1
v_call: TRBV5-1

cdr3_aa: CAWSFIQAGGPETDTQYF
cdr3_nt: TGTGCCTGGAGTTTCATTCAGGCGGGAGGGCCCGAGACAGATACGCAGTATTTT
clone_size: .
d_call: TRBD2
j_call: TRBJ2-3
v_call: TRBV30

cdr3_aa: CATEGQYSNYGYTF
cdr3_nt: TGTGCCACGGAGGGACAGTATTCTAACTATGGCTACACCTTC
clone_size: .
d_call: TRBD1
j_call: TRBJ1-2
v_call: TRBV19

cdr3_aa: CASSEGTSGLASYEQYF
cdr3_nt: TGTGCCAGCAGTGAGGGGACTAGCGGGTTGGCTTCCTACGAGCAGTACTTC
clone_size: .
d_call: TRBD2
j_call: TRBJ2-7
v_call: TRBV6-1

cdr3_aa: CASSATAYNEQFF
cdr3_nt: TGTGCCAGCAGCGCGACAGCTTACAATGAGCAGTTCTTC
clone_size: .
d_call: .
j_call: TRBJ2-1
v_call: TRBV6-5

cdr3_aa: CASSYGLSQETQYF
cdr3_nt: TGTGCCAGCAGTTACGGGCTCTCACAAGAGACCCAGTACTTC
clone_size: once
d_call: .
j_call: TRBJ2-5
v_call: TRBV6-5

cdr3_aa: CASSRRVDETQYF
cdr3_nt: TGTGCCAGCAGCCGTCGGGTGGATGAGACCCAGTACTTC
clone_size: .
d_call: .
j_call: TRBJ2-5
v_call: TRBV9

cdr3_aa: CSASLAHEQYF
cdr3_nt: TGCAGTGCTAGTTTGGCCCACGAGCAGTACTTC
clone_size: .
d_call: .
j_call: TRBJ2-7
v_call: TRBV20-1

cdr3_aa: CASSERGAGSADTQYF
cdr3_nt: TGTGCCAGCAGTGAGAGGGGAGCGGGCTCCGCAGATACGCAGTATTTT
clone_size: .
d_call: .
j_call: TRBJ2-3
v_call: TRBV6-4

cdr3_aa: CASSRDREGYGYTF
cdr3_nt: TGTGCCAGCAGTAGGGACAGGGAAGGTTATGGCTACACCTTC
clone_size: .
d_call: TRBD1
j_call: TRBJ1-2
v_call: TRBV2

cdr3_aa: CASTPSGDRDIQPQHF
cdr3_nt: TGCGCCAGCACCCCTTCCGGGGACAGGGACATTCAGCCCCAGCATTTT
clone_size: .
d_call: TRBD1
j_call: TRBJ1-5
v_call: TRBV10-2

cdr3_aa: CASGHYRVRTNQPQHF
cdr3_nt: TGTGCTAGTGGTCACTATCGGGTCCGAACAAATCAGCCCCAGCATTTT
clone_size: once
d_call: .
j_call: TRBJ1-5
v_call: TRBV12-5

cdr3_aa: CASSSRADNEKLFF
cdr3_nt: TGTGCCAGCAGTAGCCGAGCAGATAATGAAAAACTGTTTTTT
clone_size: .
d_call: .
j_call: TRBJ1-4
v_call: TRBV5-4

cdr3_aa: CASSRGSGVSYNEQFF
cdr3_nt: TGTGCCAGCAGTAGGGGTAGCGGGGTCTCCTACAATGAGCAGTTCTTC
clone_size: .
d_call: TRBD2
j_call: TRBJ2-1
v_call: TRBV6-4

cdr3_aa: CASSDSRGSYNEQFF
cdr3_nt: TGTGCCAGCAGTGACTCAAGGGGCTCCTACAATGAGCAGTTCTTC
clone_size: .
d_call: .
j_call: TRBJ2-1
v_call: TRBV6-4

cdr3_aa: CASRGAGTDTQYF
cdr3_nt: TGTGCCAGCAGGGGGGCCGGGACAGATACGCAGTATTTT
clone_size: .
d_call: .
j_call: TRBJ2-3
v_call: TRBV27